This TCR beta chain is drawn from a study of cytomegalovirus exposure and HLA in healthy donors. PCR employed 60 Vbeta and 13 Jbeta primers. Clones were sequenced by immunoSEQ multiplex PCR, and TCRdb holds only the in-frame ones, with some missing. This repertoire shows about 140,000 clones, 70% to 80% found once; its top ten account for approximately 5%. Trimming stripped 3 bases from V and 6 bases from J, with 8 bases between. Per the germline V gene, CDR1 is DFQATT and CDR2 is SNEGSKA (reference sequence). The CDR3 is 11 residues long. This clone was seen ten or more times. Its antigen is undetermined. The study's findings and limits: Later analysis showed most CMV-associated TCR beta chains appearing HLA-restricted.

The TCR was taken from a woman aged 50 to 60 in good health and CMV-seronegative. Material: PBMCs. This chain links TRBV20-1 with TRBJ1-2, with no clear D. The DNA of the CDR3 is TGCAGTGCTAGTCGGAGTGATGGCTACACCTTC. This sequence encodes CSASRSDGYTF.